The 24 T cell receptor beta chains below were found in one sample sequenced in a study of a mutant IDH1 vaccine in newly diagnosed glioma. The repertoire was sequenced with immunoSEQ multiplex PCR; TCRdb's copy has only in-frame clones and lacks some. The sample contains about 21,000 clones, nearly 90% of which appear only once. Documented time point: week 11, during vaccination. Mutant IDH1 20-mer peptide, at 300 ug, made up each vaccine dose, with topical imiquimod. No antigens are known for them. The sample was PBMCs, taken from a glioma patient whose treatment included an IDH1 peptide vaccine. These TCRs come from a woman aged 40 to 50 with glioma.

The rearrangement uses TRBV7-9 and TRBJ1-2, with D hard to call. The CDR3 consists of 14 residues. Deletions cut 6 bases from V and 3 bases from J, with 14 bases between. Germline V gene sequence: CDR1 SEHNR, CDR2 FQNEAQ (reference sequence). The CDR3, as DNA: TGTGCCAGCAGTCCCTTTCGTGGGGACTATGGCTACACCTTC. Its protein product is CASSPFRGDYGYTF.

The rearrangement joins TRBV19 to TRBJ2-7, with D possibly matching TRBD2 (5 bases). The V gene's germline CDR1 is LNHDA and CDR2 SQIVND (reference sequence). There are 13 residues in the CDR3. Deletions cut 0 bases from V and 5 bases from J, with 8 bases between. The CDR3: CASSIDRGDEQYF. Written as DNA, the CDR3 is TGTGCCAGTAGTATAGATCGGGGAGACGAGCAGTACTTC.

This clone was detected only a few times. This rearrangement joins TRBV7-2 to TRBJ2-5; D call uncertain. The CDR3 consists of 14 residues. Trimming left V 5 bases short and J 2 bases short, with 12 bases between. Germline lookup yields CDR1 SGHTA and CDR2 FQGNSA. Here the CDR3 DNA reads TGTGCCAGCAGCGATTACGGACCACAAGAGACCCAGTACTTC. Translating it yields CASSDYGPQETQYF.

CDR3 DNA: TGTGCCAGCAGCCCCCCTGGGGGGGCTAGTGAAGCTTTCTTT. Translating gives CASSPPGGASEAFF. The chain links TRBV9 to TRBJ1-1; perhaps TRBD1 as D (6 bases). The CDR3 covers 14 residues. The germline V gene has CDR1 SGDLS and CDR2 YYNGEE. With 4 bases removed from V and 7 bases from J, the gap between germline ends came to 17 bases. Variable domain in full (rest from reference TRBV9 and TRBJ1-1): DSGVTQTPKHLITATGQRVTLRCSPRSGDLSVYWYQQSLDQGLQFLIQYYNGEERAKGNILERFSAQQFPDLHSELNLSSLELGDSALYFCASSPPGGASEAFFGQGTRLTVV.

In the case of this clone: In the same sample, other DNA sequences code for this CDR3. The chain uses TRBV5-1 and TRBJ2-5; 7 nucleotides align to TRBD2. Looked up from germline, CDR1 is SGHRS and CDR2 is YFSETQ. The CDR3 extends over 15 amino acids. Unmatched junction bases numbered 8, after V lost 1 base and J lost 5 bases. CDR3 in DNA: TGCGCCAGCAGCTTGCCGGGGGGACCGGGTGAGACCCAGTACTTC. It encodes CASSLPGGPGETQYF.

V and J are TRBV5-6 and TRBJ1-4; D ambiguous. Trimming took 2 bases from V and 0 from J, leaving 14 bases between them. Germline values: CDR1 SGHDT, CDR2 YYEEEE. CDR3 length: 17 amino acids. Here the CDR3 reads CASSLLTTLATNEKLFF. CDR3 sequence (DNA): TGTGCCAGCAGCTTATTGACTACCCTTGCAACTAATGAAAAACTGTTTTTT. Full variable domain (rest looked up from reference TRBV5-6 and TRBJ1-4): DAGVTQSPTHLIKTRGQQVTLRCSPKSGHDTVSWYQQALGQGPQFIFQYYEEEERQRGNFPDRFSGHQFPNYSSELNVNALLLGDSALYLCASSLLTTLATNEKLFFGSGTQLSVL.

This clone was found once. The rearrangement links TRBV6-5 to TRBJ1-1; maybe TRBD1 (5 bases). This CDR3 is built from 15 residues. Germline V gives CDR1 MNHEY, CDR2 SVGAGI. V lost 0 bases and J 5 bases, leaving 13 bases between the germline ends. CDR3 sequence reads: CASSYSVGGGTEAFF. The CDR3 DNA reads as TGTGCCAGCAGTTACTCGGTGGGGGGTGGGACTGAAGCTTTCTTT.

The chain uses TRBV7-2 and TRBJ2-5; D unresolved. This CDR3 has 12 amino acids. Trimming cost V 3 bases and J 4 bases, with 6 bases left between them. Germline V gene data show CDR1 as SGHTA and CDR2 as FQGNSA. CDR3 in amino acids: CASSFSRETQYF. The CDR3 DNA follows: TGTGCCAGCAGCTTCTCACGAGAGACCCAGTACTTC.

The rearrangement links TRBV2 to TRBJ2-3; 7 nucleotides align to TRBD1. Per germline, CDR1 SNHLY and CDR2 FYNNEI. After removal of 5 bases from V and 6 bases from J, the junction contained 11 bases not matched to a gene. The CDR3 runs 15 residues. The CDR3: CASSYIGGLQDTQYF. CDR3 nucleotides: TGTGCCAGCAGTTATATAGGGGGCCTTCAGGATACGCAGTATTTT.

The chain combines TRBV4-1 with TRBJ2-5; the D call may be TRBD1 or TRBD2 (6 bases each). Germline V gene data show CDR1 as MGHRA and CDR2 as YSYEKL. The CDR3 length is 18 residues. The V and J ends lost 0 bases and 2 bases respectively, with 19 bases between them. This CDR3 reads CASSQDTPRGDLQETQYF. CDR3 nucleotides: TGCGCCAGCAGCCAAGATACCCCGAGGGGGGATCTTCAAGAGACCCAGTACTTC.

This chain connects TRBV5-1 to TRBJ2-3; D gene ambiguous. Trimming shortened V by 4 bases and J by 0 bases, and 18 bases separated the two germline ends. The CDR3 runs to 17 residues. Per germline, CDR1 SGHRS and CDR2 YFSETQ. The CDR3 bases are TGCGCCAGCAGCCAAAAAACGATGCCTTCTAGCACAGATACGCAGTATTTT. Its protein is CASSQKTMPSSTDTQYF.

The chain recombines TRBV2 with TRBJ2-7, with TRBD1 matching over 7 bases. The CDR3 covers 13 residues. Germline V gives CDR1 SNHLY, CDR2 FYNNEI. The ends lost 6 bases at V and 5 bases at J; junction bases unmatched: 7. CDR3 residues: CASRATQGNEQYF. As DNA, the CDR3 is TGTGCCAGCAGGGCAACACAGGGGAACGAGCAGTACTTC.

The CDR3 coding sequence is TGTGCCAGCAGCCCACGGAGGGAGACTGAAGCTTTCTTT. Translated: CASSPRRETEAFF. The gene calls are TRBV7-9 and TRBJ1-1; no reliable D call. V was cut by 5 bases and J by 5 bases, with 12 bases left in between. Germline CDR1 and CDR2: SEHNR and FQNEAQ (reference sequence). This CDR3 is built from 13 residues.

The DNA of the CDR3 is TGTGCCAGCAGTCCACGACAAGGCCTCTACAATGAGCAGTTCTTC. This codes for CASSPRQGLYNEQFF. The chain has TRBV27 and TRBJ2-1; D unresolved. The germline V gene encodes CDR1 MNHEY and CDR2 SMNVEV (reference sequence). V dropped 5 bases and J dropped 3 bases, with 14 bases sitting between them. This CDR3 contains 15 residues.

This clone was counted once. The V gene is TRBV5-1, the J gene TRBJ1-1; unclear D gene. Trimming cost V 3 bases and J 2 bases, with 11 bases left between them. The germline V gene encodes CDR1 SGHRS and CDR2 YFSETQ. The CDR3 runs to 14 residues. CDR3 nucleotide sequence: TGCGCCAGCAGCTATGATGGGGAAAACACTGAAGCTTTCTTT. Translated, it gives CASSYDGENTEAFF.

The chain joins TRBV2 to TRBJ1-2; weak D call: TRBD1 (5 bases). Germline V gene data show CDR1 as SNHLY and CDR2 as FYNNEI. V lost 5 bases to trimming and J lost 0 bases, with 7 bases between them. The CDR3 is 13 amino acids. The CDR3 nucleotides are TGTGCCAGCAGTAGGGGAGCTAACTATGGCTACACCTTC. Its translation: CASSRGANYGYTF.

This chain joins TRBV10-1 and TRBJ2-3, with a possible D match to TRBD1 (7 bases). From germline, CDR1 is WNHNN and CDR2 SYGVQD (reference sequence). V was trimmed by 3 bases and J by 6 bases, leaving 16 bases between them. The CDR3 is 15 amino acids. CDR3 DNA: TGCGCCAGCAGTGACAGGGGGGCGCCGGCGGATACGCAGTATTTT. It encodes CASSDRGAPADTQYF.

The J gene is TRBJ2-5, the V gene TRBV6-5, with D tentatively TRBD1 (6 bases). CDR3 size: 13 residues. The germline V and J ends were trimmed by 2 bases and 4 bases, with 8 bases remaining between them. Germline CDR1 reads MNHEY; CDR2 reads SVGAGI. CDR3 protein: CASSYLRGETQYF. Here the CDR3 DNA reads TGTGCCAGCAGTTACCTCAGGGGAGAGACCCAGTACTTC.

V gene TRBV9 combines with J gene TRBJ2-5; the match to TRBD1 covers 9 bases. V trimming: 0 bases; J trimming: 2 bases; junction bases outside the gene matches: 8. The CDR3 length is 17 residues. Germline V lookup: CDR1 SGDLS, CDR2 YYNGEE. CDR3 nucleotide sequence: TGTGCCAGCAGCGTAGGTTCGGCTGGGACAGGGCAAGAGACCCAGTACTTC. Amino acid sequence: CASSVGSAGTGQETQYF. Full variable domain (missing parts from reference TRBV9 and TRBJ2-5): DSGVTQTPKHLITATGQRVTLRCSPRSGDLSVYWYQQSLDQGLQFLIQYYNGEERAKGNILERFSAQQFPDLHSELNLSSLELGDSALYFCASSVGSAGTGQETQYFGPGTRLLVL.

The J gene is TRBJ2-7, the V gene TRBV2; unclear D gene. CDR3 length: 11 residues. Trimming shortened V by 8 bases and J by 2 bases, and 7 bases separated the two germline ends. From germline, CDR1 is SNHLY and CDR2 FYNNEI. Here the CDR3 reads CASGFPYEQYF. In DNA form, the CDR3 reads TGTGCCAGCGGGTTCCCCTACGAGCAGTACTTC.

The chain joins TRBV7-9 to TRBJ1-1; unclear D gene. This CDR3 spans 13 amino acids. V lost 2 bases, J lost 1 base, and 5 bases lay in between. Germline-derived CDR1 and CDR2 are SEHNR and FQNEAQ (reference sequence). The CDR3 DNA is TGTGCCAGCAGCTTACAGAGGAACACTGAAGCTTTCTTT. It encodes CASSLQRNTEAFF.

The chain links TRBV5-1 to TRBJ2-1, with 8 nucleotides matching TRBD2. CDR1 and CDR2 (germline): SGHRS, YFSETQ. The CDR3 loop spans 14 amino acids. The V segment lost 1 base and the J segment 8 bases; nucleotides outside the gene matches: 5. The CDR3 region is CASSLLAGTDEQFF. As DNA, the CDR3 is TGCGCCAGCAGCTTGTTAGCGGGGACCGATGAGCAGTTCTTC. The complete variable domain, with remaining parts taken from reference TRBV5-1 and TRBJ2-1, reads KAGVTQTPRYLIKTRGQQVTLSCSPISGHRSVSWYQQTPGQGLQFLFEYFSETQRNKGNFPGRFSGRQFSNSRSEMNVSTLELGDSALYLCASSLLAGTDEQFFGPGTRLTVL.

This clone was picked up one time. CDR3 in amino acids: CASSQDNREGNTIYF. Written as DNA, the CDR3 is TGTGCCAGCAGCCAAGATAACAGGGAAGGAAACACCATATATTTT. V gene TRBV4-2 combines with J gene TRBJ1-3; D might be TRBD1 (6 bases). Per the germline V gene, CDR1 is LGHNA and CDR2 is YNFKEQ. V shed 0 bases and J shed 4 bases, with 10 bases lying between them. This CDR3 has 15 residues.

The rearrangement joins TRBV9 to TRBJ1-3; TRBD1 might be the D (5 bases). Germline CDR1 SGDLS, CDR2 YYNGEE. Deletions cut 6 bases from V and 0 bases from J, with 13 bases between. The CDR3 is 15 amino acids. The CDR3 region has the DNA TGTGCCAGCACCGCCGGGGCCAGCTCTGGAAACACCATATATTTT. Translated, it gives CASTAGASSGNTIYF.